The 12 T cell receptor beta chains presented below share a single source sample, sequenced in a study of blood T cell repertoires in COVID-19. Clones were sequenced by immunoSEQ multiplex PCR, and TCRdb holds only the in-frame ones, with some missing. The table shows 80,000 to 95,000 clones, with 81% occurring only once. The sample consisted of peripheral blood. The receptors stem from a man aged 80 or over with acute or convalescent COVID-19.

The rearrangement uses TRBV28 and TRBJ1-2; the match to TRBD1 covers 11 bases. CDR3 length: 16 residues. V shed 2 bases and J 4 bases; nucleotides not matched to a gene: 6. Looked up from germline, CDR1 is MDHEN and CDR2 is SYDVKM. CDR3 amino acids: CASSLRGTGGTYGYTF. The CDR3 DNA reads as TGTGCCAGCAGTTTAAGGGGGACAGGGGGAACCTATGGCTACACCTTC.

The chain joins TRBV11-2 to TRBJ2-7; D gene uncertain. Germline V gene data show CDR1 as SGHAT and CDR2 as FQNNGV. This CDR3 region has 12 residues. V shed 3 bases and J shed 5 bases, with 8 bases lying between them. The CDR3 sequence is CASSFRGHEQYF. DNA of the CDR3: TGTGCCAGCAGCTTTCGAGGTCACGAGCAGTACTTC.

This chain uses TRBV30 with TRBJ2-5, with D tentatively TRBD2 (5 bases). There are 15 residues in the CDR3. Per germline, CDR1 GTSNPN and CDR2 SVGIG (reference sequence). V was cut by 0 bases and J by 2 bases, with 13 bases left in between. The CDR3 nucleotides read TGTGCCTGGAGTGTAACGGGCCGGAGGCAAGAGACCCAGTACTTC. The encoded protein is CAWSVTGRRQETQYF.

This sequence joins TRBV19 and TRBJ1-2; 7 bases map to TRBD1. The CDR3 extends over 14 amino acids. From germline, CDR1 is LNHDA and CDR2 SQIVND (reference sequence). Germline trimming cut 3 bases from V and 4 bases from J; bases unmatched to any gene: 5. CDR3 residues: CASSILAGGYGYTF. The CDR3 DNA reads as TGTGCCAGTAGTATCCTAGCAGGGGGCTATGGCTACACCTTC.

The table lists this clone with a few counts. The chain joins TRBV5-1 to TRBJ1-6; D is unresolved. Trimming shortened V by 5 bases and J by 5 bases, and 8 bases separated the two germline ends. Germline V CDR1 and CDR2: SGHRS, YFSETQ. This CDR3 comprises 13 residues. This chain's CDR3 is CASRELDNSPLHF. In nucleotides, the CDR3 is TGCGCCAGCAGGGAGCTAGATAATTCACCCCTCCACTTT.

The chain combines TRBV6-5 with TRBJ1-1, with 8 bases that match TRBD1. Germline values: CDR1 MNHEY, CDR2 SVGAGI. With 5 bases clipped from V and 11 bases from J, the junction kept 7 bases outside the gene matches. The CDR3 runs to 12 residues. CDR3 bases: TGTGCCAGCAGTCACGGACAGGGAGGCGCTTTCTTT. It yields the protein CASSHGQGGAFF.

The V and J genes are TRBV4-1 and TRBJ1-1; 10 nucleotides line up with TRBD1. Germline CDR1 is MGHRA and CDR2 is YSYEKL. This CDR3 is 13 amino acids long. The J segment lost 7 bases and the V segment lost 3 bases, leaving 2 bases of the junction unmatched. CDR3 bases: TGCGCCAGCAGCCAGGGACAGGGGTATGAAGCTTTCTTT. Translating gives CASSQGQGYEAFF.

This chain uses TRBV6-6 with TRBJ1-1; 8 nucleotides line up with TRBD1. The J segment lost 7 bases and the V segment lost 5 bases, leaving 6 bases of the junction unmatched. The CDR3 runs to 13 residues. Germline loops: CDR1 MNHNY, CDR2 SVGAGI (reference sequence). The CDR3 loop is CASSPFGQGEAFF. CDR3 nucleotides: TGTGCCAGCAGTCCCTTTGGACAGGGTGAAGCTTTCTTT.

The genes are TRBV5-1 and TRBJ2-1; D possibly corresponds to TRBD1 (6 bases). CDR1 is SGHRS and CDR2 is YFSETQ in the germline V gene. V was trimmed by 2 bases and J by 0 bases, leaving 12 bases between them. The CDR3 contains 16 residues. CDR3 sequence reads: CASSLEGTSSYNEQFF. The DNA for the CDR3 is TGCGCCAGCAGCTTAGAGGGGACAAGCTCCTACAATGAGCAGTTCTTC.

This clone turned up a few times. J is TRBJ2-1 and V is TRBV7-8; 13 nucleotides match TRBD2. The CDR3 contains 14 residues. V shed 3 bases and J 12 bases; nucleotides not matched to a gene: 5. Germline CDR1 is SGHVS and CDR2 is FQNEAQ. The CDR3 loop is CASSFGTSGTGQFF. DNA for the CDR3: TGTGCCAGCAGCTTCGGGACTAGCGGGACTGGGCAGTTCTTC.

V is TRBV28 and J is TRBJ2-3; D ambiguous. The CDR3 loop spans 13 amino acids. The germline gives CDR1 MDHEN, CDR2 SYDVKM. V lost 5 bases and J 4 bases, leaving 10 bases between the germline ends. The CDR3 coding sequence is TGTGCCAGCAGTCTCTCAAGCCCAGATACGCAGTATTTT. Protein sequence: CASSLSSPDTQYF.

The chain recombines TRBV18 with TRBJ1-6; the D is unclear. Germline V lookup: CDR1 KGHSH, CDR2 LQKENI. V was clipped by 2 bases and J by 0 bases, with 8 bases between them. This CDR3 region has 16 residues. CDR3 in amino acids: CASSPSGNSYNSPLHF. Written as DNA, the CDR3 is TGTGCCAGCTCACCATCAGGCAACTCCTATAATTCACCCCTCCACTTT.